This T cell receptor beta chain stems from a study of shared clonotypes between healthy human individuals. Whole-study context: For every donor, three CD4 naive, three CD4 memory, two CD8 naive and one CD8 memory plates were used.

Whole-study results and caveats: A generally larger estimated richness was seen in naive subsets than in memory subsets.

The method was immunoSEQ multiplex PCR; TCRdb's version includes in-frame clones alone and lacks a portion of them. In the table there are a few million clones, 85% to 95% of which are singletons. Germline CDR1 reads SNHLY; CDR2 reads FYNNEI. V lost 5 bases and J 2 bases, leaving 7 bases between the germline ends. This CDR3 comprises 13 residues. Note on this clone: What it recognizes is unknown.

Sequencing was performed on naive CD4+ T cells from PBMCs. Subset specified: CD45RA+ positively selected. The chain joins TRBV2 to TRBJ1-5, with D perhaps TRBD1 (6 bases). This clonotype was obtained from a young man in good health. Some clones in this sample may be carry-over from other donors' samples. The CDR3 spells CASSNRGNQPQHF. As DNA, the CDR3 is TGTGCCAGCAGTAACAGGGGCAATCAGCCCCAGCATTTT.